A selection of T cell receptor beta chains follows, all from one sample in a study of blood T cell repertoires in COVID-19. Libraries were prepared by immunoSEQ multiplex PCR; TCRdb keeps only in-frame clonotypes and omits some of them. The sample has around 270,000 clones; 88% are singletons. Source material: PBMCs or T cells enriched from blood (not recorded which). The receptors derive from a woman in her thirties or forties who had been exposed to COVID-19. The CDR3 runs from the conserved cysteine through the conserved F or W. The order of the fields is J gene, V gene, D gene, clone size, CDR3 DNA, CDR3 protein. D genes are given only for firm matches. A row's size may be missing; if present it is once, few, many or a size class.

>TRBJ1-1|TRBV10-3|NA|NA
TGTGCCATCACTCGGGAGGAAAACACTGAAGCTTTCTTT
CAITREENTEAFF
>TRBJ2-1|TRBV28|TRBD1|NA
TGTGCCAGCAGTTTACCCGGACAGGGAGCGTACAATGAGCAGTTCTTC
CASSLPGQGAYNEQFF
>TRBJ1-5|TRBV5-1|NA|NA
TGCGCCAGCAGCTTGGCACAGGGAGGGCAGCCCCAGCATTTT
CASSLAQGGQPQHF
>TRBJ1-4|TRBV3-1/TRBV3-2|NA|NA
TGTGCCAGCAGCCGGGGGGCAACTAATGAAAAACTGTTTTTT
CASSRGATNEKLFF
>TRBJ1-1|TRBV7-9|TRBD1|few
TGTGCCAGCAGCTCGGCAGGGGGCGGGAACACTGAAGCTTTCTTT
CASSSAGGGNTEAFF
>TRBJ1-1|TRBV30|TRBD1|NA
TGTGCCTGGATTAATTTGAGGGACAGGGGTGGAACTGAAGCTTTCTTT
CAWINLRDRGGTEAFF
>TRBJ1-1|TRBV4-3|NA|NA
TGCGCCAGCAGCCAAGGGGGGGGGCGGATGAACACTGAAGCTTTCTTT
CASSQGGGRMNTEAFF
>TRBJ2-7|TRBV24-1|TRBD2|NA
TGTGCCACCAGTGCTAGCGGAGGCTCCTACGAGCAGTACTTC
CATSASGGSYEQYF
>TRBJ2-3|TRBV7-3|TRBD2|NA
TGTGCCAGCAGTCCCACTAGCGGGGCGGCAGATACGCAGTATTTT
CASSPTSGAADTQYF
>TRBJ2-3|TRBV11-3|NA|NA
TGTGCCAGCAGCTCGCCATTTCGGGAGCCCCAAGGTCCCGCCCCAGATACGCAGTATTTT
CASSSPFREPQGPAPDTQYF
>TRBJ1-2|TRBV18|TRBD1|NA
TGTGCCAGCTCACCACTAGGGGGCAATGGCTACACCTTC
CASSPLGGNGYTF
>TRBJ1-2|TRBV6-5|TRBD1|NA
TGTGCCAGCAGTAAACAGGGGGGAAATGGCTACACCTTC
CASSKQGGNGYTF
>TRBJ1-3|TRBV5-6|TRBD1|NA
TGTGCCAGCAGCTTGGTTCCGGGACAGAACTCTGGAAACACCATATATTTT
CASSLVPGQNSGNTIYF
>TRBJ2-1|TRBV11-2|TRBD2|NA
TGTGCCAGCAGCTTAGTGACGGGAGGGCCGGTCGGTGAGCAGTTCTTC
CASSLVTGGPVGEQFF
>TRBJ2-3|TRBV4-1|TRBD2|NA
TGCGCCAGCAGCGTACAAGGACTAGCGGCTAGCACAGATACGCAGTATTTT
CASSVQGLAASTDTQYF
>TRBJ1-4|TRBV11-3|TRBD1|NA
TGTGCCAGCAGCCCCGGGACAGGCCCAAATGAAAAACTGTTTTTT
CASSPGTGPNEKLFF
>TRBJ1-6|TRBV19|NA|NA
TGTGCCAGTAGTCCCCGACGAACCCGCGGGCGGTATAATTCACCCCTCCACTTT
CASSPRRTRGRYNSPLHF
>TRBJ2-1|TRBV2|TRBD1|once
TGTGCCAGCAGCAGACAGGGGGCAGAGCAGTTCTTC
CASSRQGAEQFF
>TRBJ1-5|TRBV23-1|TRBD1|NA
TGCGCCAGCAGTCAATCTCGTGGACAGGGCTTCAATCAGCCCCAGCATTTT
CASSQSRGQGFNQPQHF
>TRBJ1-1|TRBV9|NA|NA
TGTGCCAGCAGCGTCGCGGGCACGGGGACTGAAGCTTTCTTT
CASSVAGTGTEAFF
>TRBJ1-5|TRBV7-2|NA|NA
TGTGCCAGCAGCGCTGGACATCAGAGAGGCAATCAGCCCCAGCATTTT
CASSAGHQRGNQPQHF
>TRBJ2-7|TRBV3-1/TRBV3-2|NA|NA
TGTGCCAGCAGCCAAGGGACAGACTCCTACGAGCAGTACTTC
CASSQGTDSYEQYF
>TRBJ2-3|TRBV25-1|TRBD2|NA
TGTGCCAGCAGTCCCAAACTAGCGGGATCTGACACAGATACGCAGTATTTT
CASSPKLAGSDTDTQYF